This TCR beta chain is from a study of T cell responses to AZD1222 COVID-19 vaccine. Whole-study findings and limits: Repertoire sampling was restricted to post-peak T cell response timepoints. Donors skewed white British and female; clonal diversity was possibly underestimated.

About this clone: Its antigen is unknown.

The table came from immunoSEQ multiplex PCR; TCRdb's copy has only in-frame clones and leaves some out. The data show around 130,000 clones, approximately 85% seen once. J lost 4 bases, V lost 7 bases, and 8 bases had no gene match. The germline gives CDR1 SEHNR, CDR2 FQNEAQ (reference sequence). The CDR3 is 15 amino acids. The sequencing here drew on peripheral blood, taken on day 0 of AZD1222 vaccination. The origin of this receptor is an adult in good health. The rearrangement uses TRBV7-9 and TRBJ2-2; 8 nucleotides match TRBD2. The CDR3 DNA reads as TGTGCCAGCACCGATTGGCGGGGGGCCACCGGGGAGCTGTTTTTT. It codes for CASTDWRGATGELFF.